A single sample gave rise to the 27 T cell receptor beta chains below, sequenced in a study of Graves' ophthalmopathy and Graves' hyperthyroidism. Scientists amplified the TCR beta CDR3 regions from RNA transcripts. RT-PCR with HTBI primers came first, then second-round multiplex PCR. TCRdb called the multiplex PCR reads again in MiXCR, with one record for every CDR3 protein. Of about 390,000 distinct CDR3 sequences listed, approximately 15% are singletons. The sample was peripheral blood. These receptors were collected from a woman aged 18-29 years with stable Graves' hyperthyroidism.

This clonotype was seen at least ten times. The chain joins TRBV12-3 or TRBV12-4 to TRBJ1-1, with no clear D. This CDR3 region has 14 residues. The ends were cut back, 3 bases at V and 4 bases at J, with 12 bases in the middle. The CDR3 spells CASSFGQGGTEAFF. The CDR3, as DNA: TGTGCCAGCAGTTTCGGGCAAGGCGGCACTGAAGCTTTCTTT.

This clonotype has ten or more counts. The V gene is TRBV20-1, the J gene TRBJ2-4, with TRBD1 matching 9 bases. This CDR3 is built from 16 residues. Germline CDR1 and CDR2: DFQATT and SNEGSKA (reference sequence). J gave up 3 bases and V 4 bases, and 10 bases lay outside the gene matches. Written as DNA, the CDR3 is TGCAGTGCTACCCGACAGGGGGTATTTGGCAAAAACATTCAGTACTTC. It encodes CSATRQGVFGKNIQYF.

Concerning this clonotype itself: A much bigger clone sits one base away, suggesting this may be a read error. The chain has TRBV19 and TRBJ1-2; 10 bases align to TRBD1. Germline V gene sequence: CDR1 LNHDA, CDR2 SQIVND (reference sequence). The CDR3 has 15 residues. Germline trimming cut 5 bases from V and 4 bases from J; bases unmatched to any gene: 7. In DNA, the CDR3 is TGTGCCAGTAGTGCAGAGACAGGGGGCTTCTATGGCTACACCTTC. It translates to CASSAETGGFYGYTF.

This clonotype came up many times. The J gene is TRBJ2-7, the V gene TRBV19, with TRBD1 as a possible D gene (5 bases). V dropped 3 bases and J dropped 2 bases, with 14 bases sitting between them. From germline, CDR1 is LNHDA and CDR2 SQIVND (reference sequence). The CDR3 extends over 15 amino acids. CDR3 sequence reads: CASSIRRQSAYEQYF. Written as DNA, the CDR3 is TGTGCCAGTAGTATCCGTCGACAGTCAGCCTACGAGCAGTACTTC.

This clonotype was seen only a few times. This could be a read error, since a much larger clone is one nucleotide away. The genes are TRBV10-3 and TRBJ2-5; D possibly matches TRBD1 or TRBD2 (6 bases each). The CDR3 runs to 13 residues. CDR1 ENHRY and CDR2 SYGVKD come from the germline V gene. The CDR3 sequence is CAISELEGETKYF. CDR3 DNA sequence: TGTGCCATCAGTGAGTTGGAGGGGGAGACCAAGTACTTC.

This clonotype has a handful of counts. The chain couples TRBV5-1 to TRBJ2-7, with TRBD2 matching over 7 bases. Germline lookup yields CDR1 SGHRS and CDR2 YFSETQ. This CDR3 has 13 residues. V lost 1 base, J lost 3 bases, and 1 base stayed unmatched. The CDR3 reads CASSLREGYEQYF. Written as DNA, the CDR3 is TGCGCCAGCAGCTTGAGGGAGGGCTACGAGCAGTACTTC.

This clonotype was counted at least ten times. The CDR3 bases are TGTGCCAGTAGTATAAGGGATTATGGCTACACCTTC. Amino acids: CASSIRDYGYTF. The rearrangement links TRBV19 to TRBJ1-2; no reliable D call. The CDR3 spans 12 residues. Germline CDR1 and CDR2: LNHDA and SQIVND (reference sequence). V was shortened by 2 bases and J by 5 bases, with 6 bases between the two germline ends.

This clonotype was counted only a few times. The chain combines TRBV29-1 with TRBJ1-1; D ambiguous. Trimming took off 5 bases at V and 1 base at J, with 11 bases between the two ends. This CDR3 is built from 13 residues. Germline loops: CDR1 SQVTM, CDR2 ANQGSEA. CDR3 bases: TGCAGCGTTCCCCTCGATGGGAACACTGAAGCTTTCTTT. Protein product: CSVPLDGNTEAFF.

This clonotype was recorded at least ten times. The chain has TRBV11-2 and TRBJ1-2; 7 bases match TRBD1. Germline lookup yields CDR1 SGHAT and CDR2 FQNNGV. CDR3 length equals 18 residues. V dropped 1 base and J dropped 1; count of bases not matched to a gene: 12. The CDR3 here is CASSLVKTAGGVNYGYTF. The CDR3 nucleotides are TGTGCCAGCAGCTTAGTTAAAACTGCAGGGGGGGTTAACTATGGCTACACCTTC.

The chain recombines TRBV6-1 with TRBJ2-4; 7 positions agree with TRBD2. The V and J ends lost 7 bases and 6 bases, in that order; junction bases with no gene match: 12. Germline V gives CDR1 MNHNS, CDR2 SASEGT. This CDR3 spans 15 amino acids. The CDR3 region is CASTTREGRGNIQYF. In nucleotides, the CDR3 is TGTGCCAGCACCACAAGGGAGGGGAGAGGAAACATTCAGTACTTC.

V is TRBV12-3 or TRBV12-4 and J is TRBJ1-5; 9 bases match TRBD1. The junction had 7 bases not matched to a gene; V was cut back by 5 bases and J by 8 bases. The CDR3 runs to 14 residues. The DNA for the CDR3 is TGTGCCAGCAGTCCCCGACAGGGGGTTGAGCCCCAGCATTTT. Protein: CASSPRQGVEPQHF.

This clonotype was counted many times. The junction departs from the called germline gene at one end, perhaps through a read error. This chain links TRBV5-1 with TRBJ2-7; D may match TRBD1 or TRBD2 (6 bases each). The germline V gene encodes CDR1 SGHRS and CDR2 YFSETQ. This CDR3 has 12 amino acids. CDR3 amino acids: CASSLGGREQYF. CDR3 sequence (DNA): TGTGCCAGCAGCTTAGGGGGGCGCGAGCAGTACTTC.

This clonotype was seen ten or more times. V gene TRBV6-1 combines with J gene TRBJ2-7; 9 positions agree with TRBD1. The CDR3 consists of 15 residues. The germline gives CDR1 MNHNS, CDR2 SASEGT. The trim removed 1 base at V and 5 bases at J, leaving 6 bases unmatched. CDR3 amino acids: CASSEGTGQGHEQYF. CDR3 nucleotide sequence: TGTGCCAGCAGTGAAGGAACGGGACAGGGCCACGAGCAGTACTTC.

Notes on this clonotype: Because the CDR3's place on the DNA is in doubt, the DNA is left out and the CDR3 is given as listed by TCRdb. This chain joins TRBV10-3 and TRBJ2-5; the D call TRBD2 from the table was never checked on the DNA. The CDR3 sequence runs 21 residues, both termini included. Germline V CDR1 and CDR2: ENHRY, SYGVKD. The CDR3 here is CAISPTGVDYGYTFGSETQYF.

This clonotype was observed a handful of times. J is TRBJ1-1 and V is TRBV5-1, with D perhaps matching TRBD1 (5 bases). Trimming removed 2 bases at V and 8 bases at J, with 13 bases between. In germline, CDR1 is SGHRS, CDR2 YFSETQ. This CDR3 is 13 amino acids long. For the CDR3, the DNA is TGCGCCAGCAGCTTCGATGGGGCAGCCGAAGCTTTCTTT. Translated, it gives CASSFDGAAEAFF.

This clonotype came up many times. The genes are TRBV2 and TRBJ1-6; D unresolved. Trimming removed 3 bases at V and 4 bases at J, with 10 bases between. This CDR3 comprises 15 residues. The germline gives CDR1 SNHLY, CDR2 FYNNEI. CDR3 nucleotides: TGTGCCAGCAGTGATTGGACCCCATATAATTCACCCCTCCACTTT. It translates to CASSDWTPYNSPLHF.

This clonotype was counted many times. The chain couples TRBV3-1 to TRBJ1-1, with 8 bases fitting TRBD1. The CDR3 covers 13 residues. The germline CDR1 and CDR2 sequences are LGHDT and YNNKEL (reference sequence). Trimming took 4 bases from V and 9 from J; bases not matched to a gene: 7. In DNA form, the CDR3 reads TGTGCCAGCAGCCCACGGACAGGGAGTAAAGCTTTCTTT. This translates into CASSPRTGSKAFF.

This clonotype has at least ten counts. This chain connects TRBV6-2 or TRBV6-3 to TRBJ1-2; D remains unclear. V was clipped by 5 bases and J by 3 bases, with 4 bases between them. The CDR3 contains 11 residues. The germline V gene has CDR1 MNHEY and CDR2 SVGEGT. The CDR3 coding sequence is TGTGCCAGCAGTACCGACTATGGCTACACCTTC. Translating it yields CASSTDYGYTF.

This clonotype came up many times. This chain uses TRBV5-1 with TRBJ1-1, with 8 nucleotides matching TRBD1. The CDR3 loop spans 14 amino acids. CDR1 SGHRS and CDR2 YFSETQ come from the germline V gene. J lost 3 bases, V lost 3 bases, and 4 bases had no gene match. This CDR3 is CASSSDRVDTEAFF. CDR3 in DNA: TGCGCCAGCAGCTCGGACAGGGTAGACACTGAAGCTTTCTTT.

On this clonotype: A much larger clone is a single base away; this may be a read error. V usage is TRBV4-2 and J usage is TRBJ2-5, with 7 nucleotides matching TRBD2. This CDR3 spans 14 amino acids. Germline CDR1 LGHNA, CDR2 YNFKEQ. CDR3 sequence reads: CAISQDAGVETQYF. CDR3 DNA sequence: TGTGCCATCAGCCAAGATGCGGGGGTAGAGACCCAGTACTTC.

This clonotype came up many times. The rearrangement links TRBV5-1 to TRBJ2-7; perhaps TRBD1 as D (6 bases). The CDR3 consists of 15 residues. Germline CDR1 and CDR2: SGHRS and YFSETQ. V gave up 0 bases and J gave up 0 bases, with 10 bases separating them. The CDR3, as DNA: TGCGCCAGCAGCTTGGGAGACAGGTTCTCCTACGAGCAGTACTTC. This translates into CASSLGDRFSYEQYF.

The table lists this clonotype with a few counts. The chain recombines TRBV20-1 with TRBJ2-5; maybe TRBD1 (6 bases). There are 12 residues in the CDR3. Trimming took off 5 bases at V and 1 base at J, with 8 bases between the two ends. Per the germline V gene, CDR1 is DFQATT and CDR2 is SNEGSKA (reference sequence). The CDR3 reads CSAQDSQETQYF. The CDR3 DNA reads TGCAGTGCTCAGGACAGCCAAGAGACCCAGTACTTC.

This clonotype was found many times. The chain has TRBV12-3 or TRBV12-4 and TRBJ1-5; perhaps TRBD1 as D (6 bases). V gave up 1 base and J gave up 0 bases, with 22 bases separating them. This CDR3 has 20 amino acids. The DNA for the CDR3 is TGTGCCAGCAGTTTAGGTGATGGTGGGCGACAGGACGATAGCAATCAGCCCCAGCATTTT. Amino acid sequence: CASSLGDGGRQDDSNQPQHF.

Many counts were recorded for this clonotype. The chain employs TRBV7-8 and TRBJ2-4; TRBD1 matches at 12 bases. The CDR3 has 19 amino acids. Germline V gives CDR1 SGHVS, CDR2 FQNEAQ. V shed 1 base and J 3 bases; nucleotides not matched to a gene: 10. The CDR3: CASSLGRDRGPGVKNIQYF. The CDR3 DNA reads TGTGCCAGCAGCTTAGGTCGGGACAGGGGGCCCGGGGTCAAAAACATTCAGTACTTC.

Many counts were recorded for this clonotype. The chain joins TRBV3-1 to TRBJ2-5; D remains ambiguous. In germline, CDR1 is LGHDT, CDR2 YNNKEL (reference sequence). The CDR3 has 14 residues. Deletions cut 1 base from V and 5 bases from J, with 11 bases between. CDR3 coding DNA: TGTGCCAGCAGCCAAGGATGGCGCACCGAGACCCAGTACTTC. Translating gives CASSQGWRTETQYF.

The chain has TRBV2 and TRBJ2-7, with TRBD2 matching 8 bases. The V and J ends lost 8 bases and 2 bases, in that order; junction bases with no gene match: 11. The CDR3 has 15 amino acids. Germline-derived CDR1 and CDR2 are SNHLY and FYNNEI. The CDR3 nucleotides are TGTGCCAGCTGTGTGGTACGGGGGGGCACCTACGAGCAGTACTTC. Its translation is CASCVVRGGTYEQYF.

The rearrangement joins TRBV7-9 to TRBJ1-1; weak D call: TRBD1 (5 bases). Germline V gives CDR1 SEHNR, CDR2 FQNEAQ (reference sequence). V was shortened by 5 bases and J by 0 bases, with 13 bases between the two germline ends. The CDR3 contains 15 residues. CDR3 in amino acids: CASSPDGGMNTEAFF. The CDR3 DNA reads TGTGCCAGCAGCCCTGATGGGGGGATGAACACTGAAGCTTTCTTT.